Following are 30 T cell receptor beta chains from one sample sequenced in a study of blood T cell repertoires in COVID-19. Libraries were prepared by immunoSEQ multiplex PCR; TCRdb keeps only in-frame clonotypes and omits some of them. Counted here are fewer than 250,000 clones, 83% occurring once; the ten biggest clones make up 3.6%. Sequenced: PBMCs or T cells enriched from blood (not recorded which). All receptors come from a woman aged 40 to 50 who had been exposed to COVID-19.

The count of this clone is one. This chain links TRBV12-3 or TRBV12-4 with TRBJ2-1, with a tentative D call TRBD1 (5 bases). V was cut by 6 bases and J by 10 bases, with 13 bases left in between. This CDR3 comprises 12 residues. The CDR3 here is CASRELTDEQFF. The CDR3 nucleotides read TGTGCCAGCAGAGAACTGACAGACGAGCAGTTCTTC.

V and J are TRBV19 and TRBJ1-5, with D perhaps matching TRBD1 (5 bases). Germline V gene lookup returns CDR1 LNHDA and CDR2 SQIVND (reference sequence). V was pared by 6 bases and J by 0 bases, with 12 bases between. The CDR3 has 15 residues. This CDR3 is CASRIGGDSNQPQHF. The CDR3 bases are TGTGCCAGTAGGATCGGGGGGGATAGCAATCAGCCCCAGCATTTT.

The rearrangement links TRBV21-1 to TRBJ1-5. TRBV21-1 represents a pseudogene. This CDR3 comprises 16 residues. CDR3 protein: CASGQNGGAWSQPQHF. The DNA for the CDR3 is TGTGCCAGCGGCCAAAACGGGGGGGCTTGGTCTCAGCCCCAGCATTTT.

Comment on this clone: Other DNA sequences from this sample encode an identical CDR3 as well. The chain couples TRBV12-3 or TRBV12-4 to TRBJ1-2; D unresolved. This CDR3 comprises 12 residues. Trimming left V 3 bases short and J 3 bases short, with 5 bases between. The CDR3 nucleotides read TGTGCCAGCAGTTTTAGCGACTATGGCTACACCTTC. Its translation: CASSFSDYGYTF.

The chain has TRBV4-2 and TRBJ2-2; the D gene is possibly TRBD2 (5 bases). Germline CDR1 is LGHNA and CDR2 is YNFKEQ. This CDR3 region has 14 residues. With 0 bases removed from V and 8 bases from J, the gap between germline ends came to 10 bases. The CDR3 bases are TGTGCCAGCAGCCAAGAACCGGAGGTGGGGGAGCTGTTTTTT. This gives the protein CASSQEPEVGELFF.

This clone was seen more than once but under ten times. An end of the junction does not agree with germline; a read error may underlie this. The chain uses TRBV4-1 and TRBJ1-6, with 11 bases identical to TRBD1. The germline gives CDR1 MGHRA, CDR2 YSYEKL. CDR3 length: 16 amino acids. The DNA for the CDR3 is TGCGCCAGCAGCCAAGGGGACAGGGGGTATAGTTCACCCCTCCACTTT. It specifies CASSQGDRGYSSPLHF.

The chain couples TRBV5-4 to TRBJ1-1; no reliable D call. CDR1 is SGHNT and CDR2 is YYREEE in the germline V gene (reference sequence). V was clipped by 3 bases and J by 5 bases, with 26 bases between them. This CDR3 contains 18 residues. CDR3 coding DNA: TGTGCCAGCAGCTGGGAAGAGAGGGCGAGGTTCGTTAGGACTGAAGCTTTCTTT. This encodes CASSWEERARFVRTEAFF.

V usage is TRBV5-1 and J usage is TRBJ2-1; 9 positions agree with TRBD2. Per the germline V gene, CDR1 is SGHRS and CDR2 is YFSETQ. The V segment lost 1 base and the J segment 3 bases; nucleotides outside the gene matches: 8. The CDR3 spans 17 residues. This CDR3 is CASSLYSVTSGYNEQFF. For the CDR3, the DNA is TGCGCCAGCAGCTTGTATTCAGTGACTAGCGGCTACAATGAGCAGTTCTTC.

The rearrangement links TRBV7-9 to TRBJ1-4, with 7 bases fitting TRBD1. CDR1 is SEHNR and CDR2 is FQNEAQ in the germline V gene (reference sequence). V trimming: 5 bases; J trimming: 7 bases; junction bases outside the gene matches: 7. This CDR3 spans 14 amino acids. CDR3 sequence (DNA): TGTGCCAGCAGCCGAGACAGGGAACTTGAAAAACTGTTTTTT. It is translated as CASSRDRELEKLFF.

This clone has just one count. The CDR3 sequence is CASSPSTDSGNTIYF. CDR3 sequence (DNA): TGTGCCAGCAGCCCTTCGACAGATTCTGGAAACACCATATATTTT. The chain joins TRBV5-4 to TRBJ1-3, with D possibly matching TRBD1 (5 bases). The germline CDR1 and CDR2 sequences are SGHNT and YYREEE (reference sequence). V shed 4 bases and J shed 1 base, with 12 bases lying between them. The CDR3 runs 15 residues. Combining the CDR3 with reference TRBV5-4 and TRBJ1-3 gives the whole variable domain ETGVTQSPTHLIKTRGQQVTLRCSSQSGHNTVSWYQQALGQGPQFIFQYYREEENGRGNFPPRFSGLQFPNYSSELNVNALELDDSALYLCASSPSTDSGNTIYFGEGSWLTVV.

This clone has only one observation. V is TRBV10-2 and J is TRBJ2-6; D may be TRBD1 (6 bases). Trimming stripped 3 bases from V and 0 bases from J, with 15 bases between. CDR3 size: 18 residues. Germline V lookup: CDR1 WSHSY, CDR2 SAAADI. The CDR3 coding sequence is TGCGCCAGCAGTGACAGGGGAAGGGGTATCTCTGGGGCCAACGTCCTGACTTTC. Translated, it gives CASSDRGRGISGANVLTF.

The V and J genes are TRBV7-3 and TRBJ2-3, with D possibly matching TRBD1 (5 bases). Trimming removed 6 bases from V and 6 bases from J, with 16 bases in between. The CDR3 is 14 amino acids. Looked up from germline, CDR1 is SGHTA and CDR2 is FQGTGA. The CDR3 DNA reads TGTGCCAGCAGAACCGGACATCAGGGTGATACGCAGTATTTT. Translating gives CASRTGHQGDTQYF.

This clone was observed a few times. The chain joins TRBV10-3 to TRBJ2-7, with D uncertain. The CDR3 loop spans 12 amino acids. The V end lost 2 bases, the J end lost 3 bases, and 5 bases lay between the germline ends. Germline CDR1 ENHRY, CDR2 SYGVKD. The CDR3 sequence: CAISETDYEQYF. In nucleotides, the CDR3 is TGTGCCATCAGTGAGACAGACTACGAGCAGTACTTC.

The V call is TRBV3-1 (or the pseudogene TRBV3-2), the J call TRBJ2-7; 9 bases match TRBD1. Germline loops: CDR1 LGHDT, CDR2 YNNKEL (reference sequence). The trim removed 3 bases at V and 13 bases at J, leaving 4 bases unmatched. The CDR3 is 11 amino acids. The CDR3, as DNA: TGTGCCAGCAGCCATGGACAGGGGCTATACTTC. This encodes CASSHGQGLYF.

This clone was detected only a few times. CDR3 residues: CASTESSYNSPLHF. Here the CDR3 DNA reads TGTGCCAGCACTGAGAGCTCCTATAATTCACCCCTCCACTTT. V gene TRBV2 combines with J gene TRBJ1-6, with D uncertain. The V end lost 7 bases, the J end lost 0 bases, and 7 bases lay between the germline ends. The CDR3 has 14 residues. The germline CDR1 and CDR2 sequences are SNHLY and FYNNEI.

V is TRBV6-2 or TRBV6-3 and J is TRBJ2-2; TRBD2 matches at 12 bases. Germline V gene sequence: CDR1 MNHEY, CDR2 SVGEGT. J was trimmed by 5 bases and V by 2 bases; bases with no gene match: 0. The CDR3 runs to 15 residues. This chain's CDR3 is CASSYGLAGTGELFF. CDR3 bases: TGTGCCAGCAGTTACGGACTAGCGGGGACCGGGGAGCTGTTTTTT.

This clone was observed a few times. This chain connects TRBV25-1 to TRBJ1-4; maybe TRBD1 (6 bases). The CDR3 runs 15 residues. Trimming pared 5 bases from V and 5 bases from J, leaving 15 bases between. The V gene's germline CDR1 is MGHDK and CDR2 SYGVNS. The CDR3 DNA is TGTGCCAGCAGTAACCGAGGGGGGGTAAATGAAAAACTGTTTTTT. Encoded protein: CASSNRGGVNEKLFF.

The rearrangement joins TRBV19 to TRBJ1-4, with D perhaps matching TRBD1 (6 bases). The CDR3 is made up of 15 amino acids. The V end was cut by 4 bases, the J end by 0 bases, with 9 bases between. Germline V gives CDR1 LNHDA, CDR2 SQIVND (reference sequence). The CDR3 DNA reads as TGTGCCAGTAGTACCGGACAGCCAACTAATGAAAAACTGTTTTTT. Protein: CASSTGQPTNEKLFF.

The V and J genes are TRBV11-2 and TRBJ1-2; 9 bases line up with TRBD1. Per the germline V gene, CDR1 is SGHAT and CDR2 is FQNNGV. V shed 4 bases and J 5 bases; nucleotides not matched to a gene: 8. The CDR3 is 15 residues long. CDR3 coding DNA: TGTGCCAGCAGCTCACGGGACAGGGATAGGTATGGCTACACCTTC. Amino acid sequence: CASSSRDRDRYGYTF.

This clone was seen a handful of times. The chain carries TRBV18 and TRBJ1-4; the D gene is possibly TRBD1 (5 bases). This CDR3 has 16 amino acids. The V and J ends lost 3 bases and 5 bases respectively, with 16 bases between them. Germline V lookup: CDR1 KGHSH, CDR2 LQKENI. The CDR3 sequence is CASSPGGTVLNEKLFF. CDR3 nucleotide sequence: TGTGCCAGCTCACCCGGGGGGACGGTCCTAAATGAAAAACTGTTTTTT.

This clone was seen a handful of times. The J gene is TRBJ1-3, the V gene TRBV18; D is perhaps TRBD1 (5 bases). The ends were cut back, 1 base at V and 0 bases at J, with 10 bases in the middle. The CDR3 consists of 16 residues. Germline values: CDR1 KGHSH, CDR2 LQKENI. The CDR3 region is CASSPQGPSSGNTIYF. In DNA form, the CDR3 reads TGTGCCAGCTCACCACAGGGGCCTAGCTCTGGAAACACCATATATTTT.

This clone was detected a few times. J is TRBJ1-1 and V is TRBV27; 7 bases fit TRBD1. CDR1 is MNHEY, CDR2 SMNVEV, per germline (reference sequence). After removal of 7 bases from V and 3 bases from J, the junction contained 17 bases not matched to a gene. CDR3 length: 17 residues. CDR3 sequence reads: CASKGRGRGGGHTEAFF. CDR3 nucleotides: TGTGCCAGCAAGGGCAGGGGTCGAGGGGGCGGTCACACTGAAGCTTTCTTT.

V usage is TRBV3-1 (or the pseudogene TRBV3-2) and J usage is TRBJ1-2, with TRBD1 matching over 8 bases. J lost 8 bases, V lost 1 base, and 9 bases had no gene match. CDR3 length equals 15 residues. Germline V gives CDR1 LGHDT, CDR2 YNNKEL (reference sequence). The CDR3 region has the DNA TGTGCCAGCAGCCAAGCCTGGCAGGGGGCGAGGGGCTACACCTTC. Encoded protein: CASSQAWQGARGYTF.

V and J are TRBV6-1 and TRBJ1-5; D uncertain. The length of the CDR3 is 16 residues. CDR1 and CDR2 from the germline V gene are MNHNS and SASEGT. With 0 bases removed from V and 0 bases from J, the gap between germline ends came to 9 bases. The chain's CDR3 is CASSEATVYSNQPQHF. The CDR3 DNA reads as TGTGCCAGCAGTGAAGCCACGGTGTATAGCAATCAGCCCCAGCATTTT.

This clone was seen a few times. The genes are TRBV2 and TRBJ1-6; D is ambiguous. V lost 7 bases and J lost 6, with 22 bases in between. The CDR3 loop spans 17 amino acids. Germline CDR1 SNHLY, CDR2 FYNNEI. CDR3 sequence reads: CASIGHPSALGNSPLHF. CDR3 bases: TGTGCCAGCATTGGGCACCCTTCGGCACTGGGTAATTCACCCCTCCACTTT.

The chain has TRBV5-6 and TRBJ2-5, with a weak D call TRBD1 (6 bases). CDR3 size: 15 residues. Germline V gene sequence: CDR1 SGHDT, CDR2 YYEEEE. Trimming pared 4 bases from V and 1 base from J, leaving 14 bases between. The DNA for the CDR3 is TGTGCCAGCAGCGACGTTTTGGACAGCCAAGAGACCCAGTACTTC. Its translation is CASSDVLDSQETQYF.

CDR3 region: CASSKGVLQPQHF. For the CDR3, the DNA is TGTGCCAGCAGTAAGGGGGTACTTCAGCCCCAGCATTTT. This rearrangement joins TRBV2 to TRBJ1-5; perhaps TRBD1 as D (6 bases). This CDR3 contains 13 residues. The germline V gene has CDR1 SNHLY and CDR2 FYNNEI. V was shortened by 5 bases and J by 6 bases, with 11 bases between the two germline ends.

The rearrangement uses TRBV6-5 and TRBJ1-5; D is ambiguous. The CDR3 is 13 amino acids. Germline lookup yields CDR1 MNHEY and CDR2 SVGAGI. V lost 0 bases, J lost 5 bases, and 5 bases lay in between. In DNA form, the CDR3 reads TGTGCCAGCAGTTACTCGAGGTATCAGCCCCAGCATTTT. The encoded protein is CASSYSRYQPQHF.

The chain recombines TRBV28 with TRBJ1-1; 10 nucleotides agree with TRBD1. The V gene's germline CDR1 is MDHEN and CDR2 SYDVKM. After removal of 6 bases from V and 1 base from J, the junction contained 8 bases not matched to a gene. The CDR3 sequence is 16 residues long. CDR3 sequence reads: CASSSGGTGANTEAFF. The DNA of the CDR3 is TGTGCCAGCAGCTCCGGTGGGACAGGGGCGAACACTGAAGCTTTCTTT.

The rearrangement links TRBV7-3 to TRBJ1-1; 9 bases are shared with TRBD1. CDR1 is SGHTA and CDR2 is FQGTGA in the germline V gene. The CDR3 runs to 15 residues. Germline trimming cut 5 bases from V and 2 bases from J; bases unmatched to any gene: 6. The CDR3 region has the DNA TGTGCCAGCAGCCCGCGGACAGGGGCAAACACTGAAGCTTTCTTT. Protein sequence: CASSPRTGANTEAFF. Variable domain in full (rest from reference TRBV7-3 and TRBJ1-1): GAGVSQTPSNKVTEKGKYVELRCDPISGHTALYWYRQSLGQGPEFLIYFQGTGAADDSGLPNDRFFAVRPEGSVSTLKIQRTERGDSAVYLCASSPRTGANTEAFFGQGTRLTVV.